Here is one T cell receptor beta chain with its context. Its cognate antigen is unknown. The sample originates from a study of cytomegalovirus exposure and HLA in healthy donors. Whole-study results and caveats: The study assumed roughly uniform donor sequencing depth for presence/absence analyses. In a later analysis, CMV-associated beta chains were mostly HLA-associated, it appeared. It was likely that a cluster of highly shared sequence variants was a sequencing artifact.

With 60 Vbeta and 13 Jbeta primers, the PCR was carried out. TCRdb's table, derived via immunoSEQ multiplex PCR, lists solely in-frame clones and lacks some. The sample shows 170,000 or so clones, around 82% of them seen only once. This clonotype was obtained from a woman in her forties or fifties in good health and CMV-seropositive. Input material: PBMCs.

The CDR3 nucleotides are TGTGCTAGTGGTTTGGTACTGGAGTTGCGGGGCGGACTCTACGAGCAGTACTTC. Its translation is CASGLVLELRGGLYEQYF. This rearrangement joins TRBV12-5 to TRBJ2-7, with a tentative D call TRBD2 (6 bases). Germline CDR1 reads LGHNT; CDR2 reads FRNRAP. The CDR3 runs 18 residues. V lost 0 bases and J 3 bases, leaving 21 bases between the germline ends.